This entry features one TCR beta chain sequence. No antigen is known for it. TCRdb keeps only in-frame clones here, not all; method: immunoSEQ multiplex PCR. The sample shows some 74,000 clones, approximately 80% of them seen only once. Germline lookup yields CDR1 LGHNA and CDR2 YNFKEQ. CDR3 size: 15 residues. V was cut by 0 bases and J by 2 bases, with 10 bases left in between. Before sequencing took place, the ViraFEST assay used viral peptide pools to expand antigen-specific CD4+ T cells. Culture proceeded for approximately 10 days, and CD4+ T cells were then isolated. The cohort was immunized with two doses of either the BNT162b2 or mRNA-1273 vaccine. Both day 3 and day 7 saw half the medium replaced with IL-2 medium. This sample stems from a study of vaccination effects on CD4 cells after COVID-19. Study-level findings and limits: There was marked clonal contraction among infection- and vaccine-induced clones late after vaccination.

Sequenced material: CD4+ T cells from PBMCs cultured with HCoV-229E spike peptides, taken after COVID-19 vaccination. This chain links TRBV4-2 with TRBJ1-2; possibly TRBD1 for D (6 bases). This sequence originates from a human donor who received a COVID-19 vaccine. The CDR3 is CASSQDGTTNYGYTF. CDR3 DNA: TGTGCCAGCAGCCAAGATGGGACAACCAACTATGGCTACACCTTC.